This record looks at one T cell receptor beta chain sequence and its context. The repertoire was sequenced with immunoSEQ multiplex PCR; TCRdb's copy has only in-frame clones and lacks some. The table lists about 59,000 clones, about 93% of them singletons. This specimen comes from a study of T cell changes during pregnancy in multiple sclerosis. This CDR3 is built from 14 residues. CDR1 is SGDLS and CDR2 is YYNGEE in the germline V gene. This receptor was identified in a female donor in good health, enrolled as a control in a pregnancy study. Sequenced material: peripheral blood, taken in the third trimester of pregnancy. This chain joins TRBV9 and TRBJ2-5; D is perhaps TRBD1 (6 bases). The J call may be in error: the DNA end matches TRBJ2-7 better. The CDR3 DNA reads TGTGCCAGCAGCCGGACAGCTCAAACCTACGAGCAGTACTTC. It encodes CASSRTAQTYEQYF.